One sample yielded the 7 T cell receptor beta chains listed below, sequenced in a study of human T cells and chemical hapten exposure. TCRdb re-called the RACE reads through MiXCR, storing one row per CDR3 protein. This sample has around 110,000 distinct CDR3 sequences; about 12% occur once, and the top ten carry around 1.5%. The time point here: patch test 1, 2 weeks after DPC sensitization. Described treatment: therapeutic diphenylcyclopropenone sensitization with weekly scalp DPC. Source: whole blood, taken in connection with sensitization to the hapten diphenylcyclopropenone (DPC). The receptors originated from a woman aged 45-60 years with alopecia areata. Some clones in this sample may be carry-over from other donors' samples.

This clonotype was counted between two and nine times. V gene TRBV5-1 combines with J gene TRBJ1-1, with unresolved D. Trimming took off 5 bases at V and 1 base at J, with 9 bases between the two ends. The CDR3 is made up of 13 amino acids. CDR1 SGHRS and CDR2 YFSETQ come from the germline V gene. CDR3 protein: CASSPVGNTEAFF. Here the CDR3 DNA reads TGCGCCAGCAGTCCGGTCGGGAACACTGAAGCTTTCTTT.

The chain uses TRBV3-1 and TRBJ2-5; 10 bases agree with TRBD2. This CDR3 comprises 16 residues. V lost 0 bases, J lost 7 bases, and 8 bases stayed unmatched. In germline, CDR1 is LGHDT, CDR2 YNNKEL (reference sequence). CDR3 loop: CASSQDSLAGVGTQYF. The CDR3, as DNA: TGTGCCAGCAGCCAAGATAGTCTAGCGGGAGTCGGGACCCAGTACTTC.

This clonotype was observed many times. The J gene is TRBJ1-1, the V gene TRBV27; TRBD1 matches at 8 bases. Losses at the gene ends were 7 bases for V and 6 bases for J; bases not matched to a gene: 10. Looked up from germline, CDR1 is MNHEY and CDR2 is SMNVEV (reference sequence). The CDR3 is made up of 14 amino acids. This CDR3 is CASKGNRGVAEAFF. The DNA for the CDR3 is TGTGCCAGCAAAGGGAACAGGGGGGTGGCTGAAGCTTTCTTT.

This clonotype was observed a few times. This chain joins TRBV5-1 and TRBJ1-2; unclear D gene. The CDR3 has 17 residues. V lost 4 bases, J lost 8 bases, and 27 bases lay in between. In germline, CDR1 is SGHRS, CDR2 YFSETQ. CDR3 sequence reads: CASSLGFASNTLLGYTF. The DNA for the CDR3 is TGCGCCAGCAGCCTGGGGTTTGCCAGCAACACCCTCCTAGGCTACACCTTC. Using reference TRBV5-1 and TRBJ1-2 for the parts outside the CDR3, the full variable domain is KAGVTQTPRYLIKTRGQQVTLSCSPISGHRSVSWYQQTPGQGLQFLFEYFSETQRNKGNFPGRFSGRQFSNSRSEMNVSTLELGDSALYLCASSLGFASNTLLGYTFGSGTRLTVV.

This clonotype was recorded at least ten times. The chain employs TRBV29-1 and TRBJ2-7; D not resolved. The V gene lost 7 bases and the J gene lost 1 base, with 14 bases spanning the gap. Germline-derived CDR1 and CDR2 are SQVTM and ANQGSEA. The CDR3 has 13 amino acids. The CDR3 nucleotides are TGCAGCGCTCGACATCGACTTTCCTACGAGCAGTACTTC. Amino acid sequence: CSARHRLSYEQYF.

The CDR3 loop is CASAALGVLQPQHF. The CDR3 region has the DNA TGTGCCAGCGCCGCCTTGGGGGTCCTCCAGCCCCAGCATTTT. The rearrangement uses TRBV11-2 and TRBJ1-5; TRBD1 might be the D (5 bases). The CDR3 consists of 14 residues. The germline V gene has CDR1 SGHAT and CDR2 FQNNGV. Trimming removed 8 bases from V and 7 bases from J, with 18 bases in between.

The table lists this clonotype with a few counts. The chain employs TRBV9 and TRBJ2-3, with 10 bases aligning to TRBD2. Trimming removed 0 bases from V and 6 bases from J; junction bases left unmatched: 7. CDR3 size: 16 residues. The germline CDR1 and CDR2 sequences are SGDLS and YYNGEE. As DNA, the CDR3 is TGTGCCAGCAGCGTAGAACCTAGCGGGGGTTGGGATACGCAGTATTTT. Protein sequence: CASSVEPSGGWDTQYF.